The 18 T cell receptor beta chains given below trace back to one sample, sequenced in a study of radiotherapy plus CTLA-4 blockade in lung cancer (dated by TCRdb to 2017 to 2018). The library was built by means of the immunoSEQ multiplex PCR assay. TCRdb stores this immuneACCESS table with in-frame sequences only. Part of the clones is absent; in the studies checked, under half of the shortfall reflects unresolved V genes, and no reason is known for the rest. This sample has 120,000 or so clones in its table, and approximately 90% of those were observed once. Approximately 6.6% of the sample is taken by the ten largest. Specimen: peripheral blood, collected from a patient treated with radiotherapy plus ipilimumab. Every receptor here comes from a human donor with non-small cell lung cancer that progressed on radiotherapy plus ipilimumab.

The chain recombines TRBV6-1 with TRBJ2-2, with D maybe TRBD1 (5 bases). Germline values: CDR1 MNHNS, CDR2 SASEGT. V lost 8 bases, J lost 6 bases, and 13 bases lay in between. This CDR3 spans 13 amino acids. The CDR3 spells CASVDSFPGELFF. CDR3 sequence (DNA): TGTGCCAGCGTAGACAGTTTCCCCGGGGAGCTGTTTTTT.

CDR3 in amino acids: CASSRIRGRGPHEQYF. The DNA for the CDR3 is TGTGCCAGCAGCCGAATTCGCGGCAGGGGTCCGCACGAGCAGTACTTC. This rearrangement joins TRBV11-2 to TRBJ2-7; tentative D call: TRBD1 (6 bases). Germline V gene sequence: CDR1 SGHAT, CDR2 FQNNGV. Trimming removed 5 bases from V and 5 bases from J, with 22 bases in between. CDR3 length: 16 amino acids.

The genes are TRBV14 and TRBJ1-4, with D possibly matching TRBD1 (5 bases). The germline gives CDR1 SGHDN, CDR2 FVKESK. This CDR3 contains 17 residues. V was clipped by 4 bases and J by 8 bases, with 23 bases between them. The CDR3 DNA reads TGTGCCAGCAGCCCCCCTGGTCTTCCGGGACTTGGGGAAAAACTGTTTTTT. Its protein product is CASSPPGLPGLGEKLFF.

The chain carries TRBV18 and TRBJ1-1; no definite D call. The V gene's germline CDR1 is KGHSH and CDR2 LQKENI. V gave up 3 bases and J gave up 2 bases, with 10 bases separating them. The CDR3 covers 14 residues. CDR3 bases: TGTGCCAGCTCACCGAGGATAGAAAACACTGAAGCTTTCTTT. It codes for CASSPRIENTEAFF.

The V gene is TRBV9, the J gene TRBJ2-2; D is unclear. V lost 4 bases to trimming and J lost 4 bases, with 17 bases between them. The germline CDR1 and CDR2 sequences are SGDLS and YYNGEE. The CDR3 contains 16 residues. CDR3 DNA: TGTGCCAGCAGCATACGGGCTAGATCGAGCACCGGGGAGCTGTTTTTT. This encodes CASSIRARSSTGELFF.

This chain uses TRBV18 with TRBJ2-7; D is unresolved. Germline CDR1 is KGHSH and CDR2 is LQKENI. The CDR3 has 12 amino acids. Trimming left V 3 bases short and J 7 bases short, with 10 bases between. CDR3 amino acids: CASSPSGWEQYF. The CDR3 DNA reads TGTGCCAGCTCACCGTCAGGCTGGGAGCAGTACTTC.

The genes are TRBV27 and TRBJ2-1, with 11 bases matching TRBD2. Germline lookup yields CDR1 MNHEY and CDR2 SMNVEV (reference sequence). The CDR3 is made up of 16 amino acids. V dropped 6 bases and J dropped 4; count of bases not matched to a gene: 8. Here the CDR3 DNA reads TGTGCCAGCAGCTCGACTAGCGGGAATGGATACAATGAGCAGTTCTTC. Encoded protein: CASSSTSGNGYNEQFF.

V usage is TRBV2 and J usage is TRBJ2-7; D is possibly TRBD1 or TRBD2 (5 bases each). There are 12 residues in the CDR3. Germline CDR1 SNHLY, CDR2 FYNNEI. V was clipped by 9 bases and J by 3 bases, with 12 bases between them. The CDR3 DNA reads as TGTGCCAGTAGGGACGGCGACTACGAGCAGTACTTC. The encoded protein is CASRDGDYEQYF.

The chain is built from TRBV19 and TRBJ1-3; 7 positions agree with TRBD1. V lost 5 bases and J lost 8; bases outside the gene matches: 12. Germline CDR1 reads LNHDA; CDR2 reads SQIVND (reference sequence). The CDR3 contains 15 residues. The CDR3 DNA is TGTGCCAGTAGTGGGATCCGAACAGGGGAAGACACCATATATTTT. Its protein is CASSGIRTGEDTIYF.

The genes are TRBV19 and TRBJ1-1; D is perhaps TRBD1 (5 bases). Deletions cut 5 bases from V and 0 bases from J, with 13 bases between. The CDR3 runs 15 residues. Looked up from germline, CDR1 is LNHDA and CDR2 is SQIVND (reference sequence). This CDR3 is CASSPWGTMNTEAFF. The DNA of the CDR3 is TGTGCCAGTAGTCCCTGGGGCACGATGAACACTGAAGCTTTCTTT.

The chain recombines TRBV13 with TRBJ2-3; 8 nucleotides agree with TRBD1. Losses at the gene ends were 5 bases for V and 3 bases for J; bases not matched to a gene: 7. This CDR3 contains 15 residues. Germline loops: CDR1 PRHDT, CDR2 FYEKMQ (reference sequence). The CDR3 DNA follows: TGTGCCAGCAGCCCAGGACAGGGACGTACAGATACGCAGTATTTT. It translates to CASSPGQGRTDTQYF. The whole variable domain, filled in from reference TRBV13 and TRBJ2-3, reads AAGVIQSPRHLIKEKRETATLKCYPIPRHDTVYWYQQGPGQDPQFLISFYEKMQSDKGSIPDRFSAQQFSDYHSELNMSSLELGDSALYFCASSPGQGRTDTQYFGPGTRLTVL.

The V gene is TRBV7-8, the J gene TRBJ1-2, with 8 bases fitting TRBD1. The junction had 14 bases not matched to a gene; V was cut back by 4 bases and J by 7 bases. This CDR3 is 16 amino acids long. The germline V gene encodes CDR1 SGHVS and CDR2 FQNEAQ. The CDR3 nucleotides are TGTGCCAGCAGCTCACAGTCTTCGACAGGGGCCCCTGGCTACACCTTC. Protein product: CASSSQSSTGAPGYTF.

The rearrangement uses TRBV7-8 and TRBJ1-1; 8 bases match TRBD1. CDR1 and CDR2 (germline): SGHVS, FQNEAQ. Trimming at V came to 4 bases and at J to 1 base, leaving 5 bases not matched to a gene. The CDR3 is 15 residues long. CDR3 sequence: CASSSRQGTNTEAFF. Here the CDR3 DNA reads TGTGCCAGCAGCTCTCGACAGGGGACGAACACTGAAGCTTTCTTT.

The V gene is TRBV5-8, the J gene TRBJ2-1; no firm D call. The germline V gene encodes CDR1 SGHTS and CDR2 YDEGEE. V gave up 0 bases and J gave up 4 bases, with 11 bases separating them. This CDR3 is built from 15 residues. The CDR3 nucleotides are TGTGCCAGCAGCTTGGGGCGGCAGTTTTACAATGAGCAGTTCTTC. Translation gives CASSLGRQFYNEQFF.

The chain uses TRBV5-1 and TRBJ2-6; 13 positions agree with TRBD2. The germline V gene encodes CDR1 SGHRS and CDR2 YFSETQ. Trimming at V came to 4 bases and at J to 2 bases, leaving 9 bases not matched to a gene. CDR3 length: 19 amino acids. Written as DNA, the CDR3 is TGCGCCAGCAGCCCTCGACTAGCGGGAGGAGGTCCTGGGGCCAACGTCCTGACTTTC. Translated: CASSPRLAGGGPGANVLTF.

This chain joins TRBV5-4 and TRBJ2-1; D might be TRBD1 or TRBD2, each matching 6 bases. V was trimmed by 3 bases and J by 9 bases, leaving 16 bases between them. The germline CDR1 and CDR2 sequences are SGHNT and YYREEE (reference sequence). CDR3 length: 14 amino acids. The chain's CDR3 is CASSSRLGGGEQFF. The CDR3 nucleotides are TGTGCCAGCAGCTCGCGGCTGGGGGGCGGTGAGCAGTTCTTC.

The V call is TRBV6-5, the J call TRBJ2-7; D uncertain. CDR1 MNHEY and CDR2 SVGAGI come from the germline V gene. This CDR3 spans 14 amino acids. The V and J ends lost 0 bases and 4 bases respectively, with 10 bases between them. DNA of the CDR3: TGTGCCAGCAGTTACTCTTCGGGCATTTACGAGCAGTACTTC. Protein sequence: CASSYSSGIYEQYF.

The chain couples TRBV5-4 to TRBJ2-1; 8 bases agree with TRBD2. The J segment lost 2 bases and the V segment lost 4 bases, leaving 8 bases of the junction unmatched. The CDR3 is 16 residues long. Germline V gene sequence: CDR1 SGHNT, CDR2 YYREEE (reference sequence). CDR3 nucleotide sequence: TGTGCCAGCAGCCCAAAAGCGGGGGCGGCCTACAATGAGCAGTTCTTC. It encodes CASSPKAGAAYNEQFF.